Listed below are T cell receptor beta chains from one sample, sequenced in a study of identical twins. TCRdb re-called the 5' RACE reads through MiXCR, storing one row per CDR3 protein. The data show about 530,000 distinct CDR3 sequences, about 20% seen once. These data were also reused for a study on yellow fever vaccine responses in identical twins.

The sequencing sample was made of CD4+ T cells sorted from blood. The receptors were sampled from a woman aged 18-29 years in good health. The CDR3 runs from the conserved cysteine through the conserved F or W. Fields, in order: V gene, CDR3 protein.

TRBV10-3	CAISEQASGGHNEQFF
TRBV20-1	CSARTDRGNTEAFF
TRBV20-1	CSAKSGTGGYEQYF
TRBV5-1	CASSSDRGGTEAFF
TRBV20-1	CSARSVAGSTDTQYF
TRBV10-3	CAISPRGLDTGELFF
TRBV20-1	CSATQGQGYTF
TRBV7-2	CAREAINEQFF
TRBV20-1	CSARTVDGNTIYF
TRBV10-3	CAIRPGQGTEAFF
TRBV6-2/TRBV6-3	CASSYVGENSPLHF
TRBV29-1	CSAKQGSTGELFF
TRBV11-2	CATSGSYNEQFF
TRBV7-2	CASSPRDRDGNQPQHF
TRBV5-1	CASSLDDYEQYF
TRBV29-1	CSVRAQTGPDTQYF
TRBV5-1	CASSLSQGDYGYTF
TRBV11-2	CASSSGTGLNTEAFF
TRBV4-1	CASSQVWGRSTNEKLFF
TRBV7-2	CASTGYFKGTEAFF
TRBV4-2	CASSQGAGGGSYNEQFF
TRBV10-3	CAPTSYNEQFF
TRBV24-1	CATSDPPSGGGTDTQYF
TRBV9	CASSVYLLAGQETQYF